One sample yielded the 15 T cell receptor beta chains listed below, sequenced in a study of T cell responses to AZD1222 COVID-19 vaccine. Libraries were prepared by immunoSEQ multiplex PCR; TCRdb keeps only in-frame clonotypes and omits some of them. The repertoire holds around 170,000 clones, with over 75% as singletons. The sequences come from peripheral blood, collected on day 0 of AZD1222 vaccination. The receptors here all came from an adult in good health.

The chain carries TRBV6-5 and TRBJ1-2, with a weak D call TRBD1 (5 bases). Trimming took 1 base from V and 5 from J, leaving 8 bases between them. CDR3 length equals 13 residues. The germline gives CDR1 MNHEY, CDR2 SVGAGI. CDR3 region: CASSYLRGYGYTF. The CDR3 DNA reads TGTGCCAGCAGTTACTTGAGGGGATATGGCTACACCTTC.

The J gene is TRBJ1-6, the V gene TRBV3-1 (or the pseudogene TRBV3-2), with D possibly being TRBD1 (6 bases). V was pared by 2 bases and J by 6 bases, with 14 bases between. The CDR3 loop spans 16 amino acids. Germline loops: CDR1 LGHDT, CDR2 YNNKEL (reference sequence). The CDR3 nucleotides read TGTGCCAGCAGCCAATGGGGGGGCGGAAGTAATTCACCCCTCCACTTT. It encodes CASSQWGGGSNSPLHF.

The CDR3 bases are TGCGCCAGCAGTCTGACTAGTAATGAGCAGTTCTTC. This gives the protein CASSLTSNEQFF. V is TRBV5-1 and J is TRBJ2-1; tentative D call: TRBD2 (6 bases). Germline assignment: CDR1 SGHRS and CDR2 YFSETQ. The germline V and J ends were trimmed by 5 bases and 7 bases, with 10 bases remaining between them. The CDR3 is 12 amino acids.

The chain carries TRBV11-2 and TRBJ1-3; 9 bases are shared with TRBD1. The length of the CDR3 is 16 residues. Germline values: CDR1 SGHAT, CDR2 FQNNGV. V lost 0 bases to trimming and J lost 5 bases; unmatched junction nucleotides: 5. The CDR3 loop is CASSLDEGTGRNTIYF. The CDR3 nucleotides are TGTGCCAGCAGCTTAGATGAAGGGACAGGGAGAAACACCATATATTTT.

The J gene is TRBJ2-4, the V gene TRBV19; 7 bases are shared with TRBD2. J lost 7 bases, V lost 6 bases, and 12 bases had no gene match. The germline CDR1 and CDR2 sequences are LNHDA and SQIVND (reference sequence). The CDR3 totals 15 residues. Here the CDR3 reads CASRPNSGVGNIQYF. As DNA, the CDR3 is TGTGCCAGTAGACCCAACAGCGGGGTTGGGAACATTCAGTACTTC.

CDR3 residues: CASSLRTGGTPKNIQYF. The CDR3 nucleotides read TGTGCCAGCAGCTTACGCACAGGGGGCACGCCCAAAAACATTCAGTACTTC. The V call is TRBV7-2, the J call TRBJ2-4; 9 positions match TRBD1. The CDR3 length is 17 residues. The V gene's germline CDR1 is SGHTA and CDR2 FQGNSA. The junction had 7 bases not matched to a gene; V was cut back by 2 bases and J by 2 bases.

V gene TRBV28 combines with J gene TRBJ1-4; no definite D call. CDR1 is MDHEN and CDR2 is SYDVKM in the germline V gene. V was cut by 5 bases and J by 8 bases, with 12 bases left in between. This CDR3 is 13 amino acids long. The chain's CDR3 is CASSPSTREKLFF. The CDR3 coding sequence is TGTGCCAGCAGTCCCTCGACCCGAGAAAAACTGTTTTTT.

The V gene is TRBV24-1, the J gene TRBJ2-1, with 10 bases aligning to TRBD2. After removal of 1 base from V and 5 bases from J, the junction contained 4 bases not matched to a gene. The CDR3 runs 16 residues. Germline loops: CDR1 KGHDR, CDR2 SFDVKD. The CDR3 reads CATSDFKRGGNNEQFF. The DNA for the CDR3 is TGTGCCACCAGTGATTTCAAGCGGGGGGGGAACAATGAGCAGTTCTTC.

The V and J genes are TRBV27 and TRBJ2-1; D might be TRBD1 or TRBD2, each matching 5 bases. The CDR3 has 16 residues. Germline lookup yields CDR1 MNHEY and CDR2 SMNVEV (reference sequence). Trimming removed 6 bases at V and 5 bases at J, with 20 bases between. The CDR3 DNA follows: TGTGCCAGCAGCTCGTATGGGGGTGGGTCTAACAATGAGCAGTTCTTC. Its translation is CASSSYGGGSNNEQFF.

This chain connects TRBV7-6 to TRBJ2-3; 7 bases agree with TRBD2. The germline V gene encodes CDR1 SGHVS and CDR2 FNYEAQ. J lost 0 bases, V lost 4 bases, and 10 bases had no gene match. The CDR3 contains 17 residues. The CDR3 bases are TGTGCCAGCAGCTCGCGACTAGCCCCTTCCAGCACAGATACGCAGTATTTT. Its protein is CASSSRLAPSSTDTQYF.

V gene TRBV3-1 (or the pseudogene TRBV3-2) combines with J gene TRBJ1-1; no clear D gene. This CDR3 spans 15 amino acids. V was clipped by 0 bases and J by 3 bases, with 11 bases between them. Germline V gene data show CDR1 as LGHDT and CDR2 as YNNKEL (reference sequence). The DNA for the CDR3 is TGTGCCAGCAGCCAAGATCCAACCTCTTACACTGAAGCTTTCTTT. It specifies CASSQDPTSYTEAFF.

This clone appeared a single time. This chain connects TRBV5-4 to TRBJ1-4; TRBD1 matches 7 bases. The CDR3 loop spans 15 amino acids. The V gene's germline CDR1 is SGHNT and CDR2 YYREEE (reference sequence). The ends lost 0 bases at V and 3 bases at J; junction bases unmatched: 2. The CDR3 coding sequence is TGTGCCAGCAGCTTGGTTACAGGGGCTAATGAAAAACTGTTTTTT. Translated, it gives CASSLVTGANEKLFF.

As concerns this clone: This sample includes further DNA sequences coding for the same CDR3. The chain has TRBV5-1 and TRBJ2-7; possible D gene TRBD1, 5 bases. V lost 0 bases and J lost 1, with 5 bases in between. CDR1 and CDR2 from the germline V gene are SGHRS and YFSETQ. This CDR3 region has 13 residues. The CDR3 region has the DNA TGCGCCAGCAGCTTGGGACAGTCCTACGAGCAGTACTTC. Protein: CASSLGQSYEQYF.

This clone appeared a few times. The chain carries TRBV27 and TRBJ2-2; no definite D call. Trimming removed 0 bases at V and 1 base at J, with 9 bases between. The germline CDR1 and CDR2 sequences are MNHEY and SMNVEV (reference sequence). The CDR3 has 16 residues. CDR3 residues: CASSLSYRQNTGELFF. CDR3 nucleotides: TGTGCCAGCAGTTTATCGTACCGACAGAACACCGGGGAGCTGTTTTTT.

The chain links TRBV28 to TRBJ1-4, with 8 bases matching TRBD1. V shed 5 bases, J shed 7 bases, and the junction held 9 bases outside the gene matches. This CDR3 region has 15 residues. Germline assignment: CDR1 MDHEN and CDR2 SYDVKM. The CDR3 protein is CASSLDRGRGEKLFF. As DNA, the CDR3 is TGTGCCAGCAGTCTTGACAGGGGTCGAGGTGAAAAACTGTTTTTT.